A selection of T cell receptor beta chains follows, all from one sample in a study of long-term antiretroviral therapy in people with HIV. The repertoire was sequenced with immunoSEQ multiplex PCR; TCRdb's copy has only in-frame clones and lacks some. Here the sample spans about 24,000 clones, roughly four fifths being singletons. The material was unsorted PBMCs, obtained 4.4 years after starting antiretroviral therapy. Source of these receptors: a man aged 25-45 years with HIV. Each CDR3 is given with its conserved first and last residue.

V gene	J gene	CDR3 protein
TRBV7-2	TRBJ1-5	CASSVGGDYQPQHF
TRBV27	TRBJ2-7	CASSQDRWNNYEQYF
TRBV4-1	TRBJ1-1	CASSQDLSLGVYTEAFF
TRBV7-9	TRBJ1-6	CASSLEGSSSYNSPLHF
TRBV5-1	TRBJ2-1	CASSFFGPSSYNEQFF
TRBV27	TRBJ2-2	CASNYRRDRGTGELFF
TRBV18	TRBJ1-2	CASSPETGYGYTF
TRBV2	TRBJ2-7	CASSPSAGGIYEQYF
TRBV5-5	TRBJ1-5	CASSPGQGGNQPQHF
TRBV4-1	TRBJ1-2	CASSTGNYGYTF
TRBV28	TRBJ1-5	CASSFRRGHQPQHF
TRBV7-6	TRBJ2-7	CASSPLMGEGRYEQYF
TRBV10-3	TRBJ1-1	CASGQLNTEAFF
TRBV15	TRBJ1-5	CATSRAADYQPQHF
TRBV6-1	TRBJ2-1	CASLSGRGSDEQFF
TRBV7-2	TRBJ2-7	CASSLKRGLYEQYF
TRBV28	TRBJ1-4	CASSLSEWPQTNEKLFF
TRBV5-4	TRBJ2-7	CASSPNPGVSSYEQYF
TRBV27	TRBJ2-6	CASRKGAGANVLTF
TRBV7-9	TRBJ1-2	CASSLGPLVDGYTF
TRBV27	TRBJ2-1	CASSPLPQESSYNEQFF
TRBV28	TRBJ1-5	CASGLGSQRHF
TRBV27	TRBJ2-7	CASSLKFSRALSYEQYF
TRBV2	TRBJ2-3	CASSQGTGETDTQYF
TRBV11-2	TRBJ1-1	CASSMQRATEAFF